This TCR beta chain was documented in a study of cytomegalovirus exposure and HLA in healthy donors. Study details: Within an early data release were roughly 83 million unique TCRs drawn from HLA-typed donors.

Regarding this clone: The antigen is unknown.

Germline V gene data show CDR1 as LNHDA and CDR2 as SQIVND (reference sequence). V lost 4 bases, J lost 10 bases, and 8 bases stayed unmatched. The CDR3 contains 14 residues. Points from the study as a whole: Association of a missense DCLRE1C variant with TCR beta V- and J-gene trimming was reported in a later analysis.

Primers included in the PCR were 60 Vbeta and 13 Jbeta primers. Sequencing used immunoSEQ multiplex PCR; TCRdb keeps in-frame clones, though not all of them. The sample has 95,000 to 150,000 clones, 75% to 90% seen once. Sequences were obtained from PBMCs. The V and J genes are TRBV19 and TRBJ2-3, with TRBD2 matching over 10 bases. The receptor was isolated from a female donor in good health and CMV-seropositive. CDR3 DNA sequence: TGTGCCAGTAGTAGCTCAGCGGGGGGGAGGGCGCAGTATTTT. It yields the protein CASSSSAGGRAQYF.